This T cell receptor beta chain is drawn from a study of blood T cell repertoires in COVID-19. Turning to the study itself: COVID-19 samples, acute and convalescent, were from the United States, Italy and Spain. The cDNA or gDNA used as material had been derived from T cells, B-cell-depleted T cells, or PBMCs.

The V gene's germline CDR1 is SGHVS and CDR2 FNYEAQ. This CDR3 has 15 amino acids. V lost 3 bases to trimming and J lost 5 bases; unmatched junction nucleotides: 7. Original analysis: Reference gene primers were amplified, and this amplification served to estimate nucleated cell counts. The data were produced by immunoSEQ multiplex PCR, yet TCRdb's version contains in-frame clones alone and is incomplete. V, J and clone size derive from that table, while D and trimming were established from the DNA sequence. This sample has roughly 250,000 clones; around 81% occur once, and the top ten carry roughly 2.9%.

Source material: peripheral blood. The V and J genes are TRBV7-6 and TRBJ2-3; 8 nucleotides align to TRBD2. The clonotype was recovered from an older woman with active or convalescent COVID-19. The CDR3 DNA reads TGTGCCAGCAGCTTCGCGGGGGGTAGGGGAGATACGCAGTATTTT. The encoded protein is CASSFAGGRGDTQYF.